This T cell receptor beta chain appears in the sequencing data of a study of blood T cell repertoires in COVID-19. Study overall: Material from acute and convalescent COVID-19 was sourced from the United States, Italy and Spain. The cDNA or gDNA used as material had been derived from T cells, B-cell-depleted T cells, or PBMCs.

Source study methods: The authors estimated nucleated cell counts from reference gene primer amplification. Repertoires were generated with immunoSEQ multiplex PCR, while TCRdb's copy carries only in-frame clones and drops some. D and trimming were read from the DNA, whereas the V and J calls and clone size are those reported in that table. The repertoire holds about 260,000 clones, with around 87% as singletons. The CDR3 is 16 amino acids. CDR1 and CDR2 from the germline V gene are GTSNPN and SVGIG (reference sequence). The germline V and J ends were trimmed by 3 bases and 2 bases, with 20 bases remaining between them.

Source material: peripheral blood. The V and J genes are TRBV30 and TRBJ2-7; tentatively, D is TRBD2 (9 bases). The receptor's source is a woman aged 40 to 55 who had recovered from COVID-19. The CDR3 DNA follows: TGTGCCTGGAGCGGCCAGGGGGCGGGGGGGCCCTACGAGCAGTACTTC. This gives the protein CAWSGQGAGGPYEQYF.